This T cell receptor beta chain was captured in a study of T-cell reconstitution after alpha-beta-depleted transplantation in children. Preparation of the TCRbeta library used unique molecular identifiers. MiXCR, run by TCRdb on the PCR reads, gives a single entry per CDR3 protein. The data contain hundreds of thousands of distinct CDR3 sequences, roughly a sixth of them singletons. The CDR3 has 13 amino acids. The V end lost 6 bases, the J end lost 8 bases, and 16 bases lay between the germline ends. This clonotype originated in a male patient aged 2 to 10 who had a stem cell transplant for acute lymphoblastic leukemia, so the T cells may come from the graft donor. The rearrangement links TRBV12-3 or TRBV12-4 to TRBJ1-2, with D tentatively TRBD1 (5 bases). The sample here was PBMCs, mostly from graft donor cells, taken 360 days after TCRalphabeta/CD19-depleted stem cell transplant. The CDR3, as DNA: TGTGCCAGCAGGTCAGGGCAGGGCCGAGGCTACACCTTC. It is translated as CASRSGQGRGYTF.